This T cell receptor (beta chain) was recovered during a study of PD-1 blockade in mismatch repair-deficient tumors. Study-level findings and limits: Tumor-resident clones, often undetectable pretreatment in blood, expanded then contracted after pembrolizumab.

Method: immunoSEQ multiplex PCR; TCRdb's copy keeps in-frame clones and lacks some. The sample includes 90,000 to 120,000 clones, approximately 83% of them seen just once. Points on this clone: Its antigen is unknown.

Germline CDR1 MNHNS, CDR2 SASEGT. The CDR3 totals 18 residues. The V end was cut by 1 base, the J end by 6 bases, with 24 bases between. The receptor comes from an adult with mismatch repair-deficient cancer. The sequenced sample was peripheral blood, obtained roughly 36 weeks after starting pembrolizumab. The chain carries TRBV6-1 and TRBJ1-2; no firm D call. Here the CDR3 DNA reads TGTGCCAGCAGTGAAGGGGCCCTAGCCCCACTGGGGAGTCATGGCTACACCTTC. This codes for CASSEGALAPLGSHGYTF.